This T cell receptor (beta chain) was identified during a study of cytomegalovirus exposure and HLA in healthy donors. The study ran its PCR with 60 Vbeta and 13 Jbeta primers. TCRdb's copy holds only in-frame clones and misses some; the assay was immunoSEQ multiplex PCR. Here the sample spans roughly 160,000 clones, under 80% being singletons. From germline, CDR1 is ENHRY and CDR2 SYGVKD. Losses at the gene ends were 6 bases for V and 3 bases for J; bases not matched to a gene: 6. The CDR3 runs 15 residues. The study, taken as a whole, reports: It was shown in a later analysis that HLA-associated TCR beta chains were more clonally expanded than other, equally common chains. An observed cluster of highly shared sequence variants was recorded as a likely sequencing artifact. Within an earlier analysis, most TCR beta V segments proved productive either about 90% or about 30% of the time. In a later analysis, TCR beta V- and J-gene trimming was associated with a missense DCLRE1C variant.

This clone was observed a single time. Its antigen is still unknown. The genes are TRBV10-3 and TRBJ2-2; 8 nucleotides match TRBD1. Sequenced input: PBMCs. This receptor was obtained from a man aged 40-49 years in good health and CMV-seronegative. In DNA form, the CDR3 reads TGTGCCATCAGACTGACAGGGGTTGACACCGGGGAGCTGTTTTTT. Its protein product is CAIRLTGVDTGELFF.